This T cell receptor beta chain originates from a study of blood T cells in healthy people across ages. Each donor supplied approximately 10 milliliters of peripheral blood. Losses at the gene ends were 4 bases for V and 11 bases for J; bases not matched to a gene: 18. Germline CDR1 reads KGHDR; CDR2 reads SFDVKD. CDR3 length: 16 amino acids. With a J-beta primer mix and a sample-barcoded 5' primer, a second PCR ran roughly 6 to 11 cycles. TCRdb analysed the 5' RACE reads with MiXCR anew, one entry per CDR3 protein. The sample lists hundreds of thousands of distinct CDR3 sequences, 45% to 50% occurring once.

The genes are TRBV24-1 and TRBJ2-5; TRBD1 matches at 7 bases. The clonotype was recovered from a woman aged 60-75 years in good health. The sequencing sample was made of blood. This CDR3 reads CATSDPTGVEYNEQYF. The CDR3, as DNA: TGTGCCACCAGTGACCCCACAGGGGTGGAATACAATGAGCAGTACTTC.